At least ten counts were recorded for the clone carrying this T cell receptor (beta chain). Its specificity is unknown. The CDR3 end falls 3 residues outside the read, so it is completed with the germline J gene. Sequencing input was equivalent genomic DNA from CVID and controls. Sequencing used immunoSEQ multiplex PCR; TCRdb keeps in-frame clones, though not all of them. In total the sample includes about 47,000 clones, none of them seen once. The data originate from a study of T cell clonality in common variable immunodeficiency. The study's findings and limits: CVID patient heterogeneity limited repertoire-clinical complication correlations. Reportedly, TCR beta sequences from common variable immunodeficiency showed fewer deletions and N-nucleotide insertions. Fewer TCRbeta clones were shared among CVID subjects than controls.

V was clipped by 5 bases and J by 2 bases, with 9 bases between them. This CDR3 comprises 13 residues. The germline V gene encodes CDR1 SGHTA and CDR2 FQGTGA. Sequenced: peripheral blood mononuclear cells. The chain carries TRBV7-3 and TRBJ1-2; tentatively, D is TRBD1 (6 bases). The sequence derives from a person aged 18 to 69 in good health. This chain's CDR3 is CASSPGQNYGYTF. Partial CDR3 DNA: TGTGCCAGCAGCCCGGGACAAAACTATGGC.